What follows is one T cell receptor (beta chain) and its context. Its antigen is not known. The CDR3 runs 13 residues. V was shortened by 0 bases and J by 4 bases, with 7 bases between the two germline ends. The V gene's germline CDR1 is MGHRA and CDR2 YSYEKL. The data stem from a study of T cell responses to AZD1222 COVID-19 vaccine. Study results and limitations: Only after the peak T cell response were repertoires sampled. Among vaccine-associated CD4 TCRs, coverage spanned spike, with dominance at 160-218 and 743-854. Donors in the cohort were predominantly white British and more often female, and clonal diversity was possibly underestimated. Unmutated regions of variants are reportedly targeted by nearly half of spike-specific TCRs.

TCRdb's table, derived via immunoSEQ multiplex PCR, lists solely in-frame clones and lacks some. The sample lists roughly 190,000 clones; under 95% were seen once. V gene TRBV4-1 combines with J gene TRBJ2-7, with D unresolved. Sequencing was performed on peripheral blood, taken on day 0 of AZD1222 vaccination. The origin of this receptor is an adult in good health. The CDR3: CASSQENLYEQYF. DNA of the CDR3: TGCGCCAGCAGCCAAGAGAATCTATACGAGCAGTACTTC.